This TCR beta chain derives from a study of T cell repertoires in cytomegalovirus infection. About the study: TCR beta signatures that were public indicated CMV infection and matching HLA type. Points from the study as a whole: Clonotypes of TCR beta that were HLA-C-restricted and CMV-specific dominated the ex vivo response. Cumulative frequency of public TCR beta families picked out carriers of CMV plus the relevant HLA.

A remark on this clonotype: Antigen unknown.

The CDR3 totals 18 residues. Germline CDR1 and CDR2: SNHLY and FYNNEI. The J segment lost 1 base and the V segment lost 8 bases, leaving 18 bases of the junction unmatched. TCRdb itself ran the reads through MiXCR, one entry per CDR3 protein. The table has around 630,000 distinct CDR3 sequences, 20% to 25% seen once. This clonotype was obtained from a human donor in good health (CMV status not recorded). Some clones in this sample may be carry-over from other donors' samples. The chain links TRBV2 to TRBJ1-1; 8 bases line up with TRBD1. Sample: CD8+ T cells from PBMCs. DNA of the CDR3: TGTGCCAGCCCTTTAACCGGGGACAGGTATAAGGAGAACACTGAAGCTTTCTTT. Protein sequence: CASPLTGDRYKENTEAFF.